This passage covers 29 T cell receptor beta chains from one sample sequenced in a study of T cells in Graves' hyperthyroidism and ophthalmopathy (dated by TCRdb to the late 2010s). The method was multiplex PCR. Sequenced using an Illumina HiSeq 2000. TCR beta CDR3 regions were amplified from RNA transcripts. The first round of RT-PCR for the TCR CDR3 was performed with the HTBI primer set and the Qiagen OneStep RT-PCR kit. In-frame beta chains were kept once TCRdb had trimmed the public reads at Q25 with fastp and called clones with MiXCR. Each entry merges the rows of one CDR3 protein and shows their most common DNA and genes. This sample lists more than 550,000 distinct CDR3 sequences; about 45% were detected once. About 7.7% of the sample lies in the top ten. Sequencing was done on a sample of peripheral blood or thyroid tissue (not recorded which). These receptor sequences come from an adult man with Graves' disease, either hyperthyroidism or ophthalmopathy (not recorded which).

The CDR3: CASSQGGGLHRGYTF. The CDR3 DNA sequence: TGTGCCAGCAGCCAAGGAGGGGGACTCCACCGGGGCTACACCTTC. The rearrangement links TRBV2 to TRBJ1-2; possible D gene TRBD1, 6 bases. Germline V gives CDR1 SNHLY, CDR2 FYNNEI. The CDR3 extends over 15 amino acids. V lost 6 bases and J 8 bases, leaving 22 bases between the germline ends.

The table lists this clonotype with a few counts. This may arise from a read error, as a much more abundant clone is one base away. V gene TRBV7-2 combines with J gene TRBJ2-7; the D is unclear. CDR1 and CDR2 (germline): SGHTA, FQGNSA. CDR3 length equals 12 residues. CDR3 bases: TGTGCCGGCAGCTCACGGGCAGACGAGCAGTACTTC. It encodes CAGSSRADEQYF.

This chain links TRBV6-1 with TRBJ2-7; no firm D call. The V and J ends lost 6 bases and 4 bases respectively, with 10 bases between them. The CDR3 extends over 12 amino acids. Per germline, CDR1 MNHNS and CDR2 SASEGT. The DNA for the CDR3 is TGTGCCAGCAGCCCGGTTGCATACGAGCAGTACTTC. Protein sequence: CASSPVAYEQYF.

A few counts support this clonotype. The chain recombines TRBV7-8 with TRBJ1-5, with 9 nucleotides matching TRBD1. Germline V CDR1 and CDR2: SGHVS, FQNEAQ. CDR3 length equals 17 residues. V lost 3 bases, J lost 2 bases, and 8 bases stayed unmatched. The CDR3 DNA follows: TGTGCCAGCAGCTTGGGAACAGGGGGCTCGGGCAATCAGCCCCAGCATTTT. This sequence encodes CASSLGTGGSGNQPQHF.

In this sample, this clonotype turned up many times. This rearrangement joins TRBV7-2 to TRBJ1-6; D remains unclear. The length of the CDR3 is 14 residues. Germline CDR1 is SGHTA and CDR2 is FQGNSA. The V and J ends lost 4 bases and 7 bases respectively, with 11 bases between them. Here the CDR3 DNA reads TGTGCCAGCAGCTCCTTAGACGGAAATTCACCCCTCCACTTT. This codes for CASSSLDGNSPLHF.

V and J are TRBV7-9 and TRBJ2-7; D might be TRBD1 (5 bases). V dropped 11 bases and J dropped 6 bases, with 20 bases sitting between them. The CDR3 length is 13 residues. Per the germline V gene, CDR1 is SEHNR and CDR2 is FQNEAQ (reference sequence). The CDR3: CAWSGAQGSEQYF. For the CDR3, the DNA is TGTGCCTGGAGTGGGGCCCAGGGTTCCGAGCAGTACTTC.

V and J are TRBV30 and TRBJ1-1; possibly TRBD1 for D (5 bases). The CDR3 covers 15 residues. The germline V and J ends were trimmed by 0 bases and 1 base, with 12 bases remaining between them. Germline assignment: CDR1 GTSNPN and CDR2 SVGIG (reference sequence). In DNA, the CDR3 is TGTGCCTGGAGTGTAGACAGACCGAGGAACACTGAAGCTTTCTTT. This translates into CAWSVDRPRNTEAFF.

V gene TRBV6-1 combines with J gene TRBJ1-5; D is possibly TRBD1 (5 bases). Trimming removed 8 bases at V and 5 bases at J, with 16 bases between. This CDR3 contains 14 residues. Germline loops: CDR1 MNHNS, CDR2 SASEGT. CDR3 loop: CASGLGGLDQPQHF. The CDR3 DNA follows: TGTGCCAGCGGTCTGGGGGGTCTCGATCAGCCCCAGCATTTT.

The chain joins TRBV6-1 to TRBJ1-1; no firm D call. The CDR3 length is 17 residues. The germline gives CDR1 MNHNS, CDR2 SASEGT. With 2 bases removed from V and 0 bases from J, the gap between germline ends came to 16 bases. CDR3 in amino acids: CASSEWSVPPMNTEAFF. CDR3 coding DNA: TGTGCCAGCAGTGAATGGTCAGTGCCACCCATGAACACTGAAGCTTTCTTT.

This clonotype came up a few times. The chain uses TRBV7-9 and TRBJ1-1, with 8 bases that match TRBD1. The CDR3 extends over 14 amino acids. The germline CDR1 and CDR2 sequences are SEHNR and FQNEAQ (reference sequence). V lost 6 bases, J lost 3 bases, and 6 bases stayed unmatched. The CDR3 DNA is TGTGCCAGCAGTTTCGGACAGGGTTACACTGAAGCTTTCTTT. It translates to CASSFGQGYTEAFF.

The chain recombines TRBV7-9 with TRBJ2-7; 8 bases are shared with TRBD2. Per germline, CDR1 SEHNR and CDR2 FQNEAQ (reference sequence). CDR3 length: 14 amino acids. After removal of 6 bases from V and 4 bases from J, the junction contained 8 bases not matched to a gene. The CDR3 bases are TGTGCCAGCAGTTACGGGGGGGCGGTTTACGAGCAGTACTTC. This translates into CASSYGGAVYEQYF.

This clonotype has ten or more counts. This chain uses TRBV5-1 with TRBJ1-2, with TRBD1 as a possible D gene (5 bases). Trimming removed 5 bases at V and 4 bases at J, with 9 bases between. CDR1 and CDR2 (germline): SGHRS, YFSETQ. The CDR3 runs 12 residues. The CDR3 protein is CASRTGPYGYTF. For the CDR3, the DNA is TGCGCCAGCAGAACGGGGCCCTATGGCTACACCTTC.

The chain couples TRBV10-3 to TRBJ1-5, with 7 positions matching TRBD1. Looked up from germline, CDR1 is ENHRY and CDR2 is SYGVKD. CDR3 length equals 13 residues. Trimming cost V 6 bases and J 5 bases; bases outside gene matches: 4. CDR3 nucleotides: TGTGCCATCAGGATAGGGGGCGATCAGCCCCAGCATTTT. Translation: CAIRIGGDQPQHF.

This clonotype was observed many times. This chain joins TRBV7-9 and TRBJ2-2; D not certain. The V end lost 0 bases, the J end lost 2 bases, and 4 bases lay between the germline ends. The CDR3 loop spans 14 amino acids. Germline V gives CDR1 SEHNR, CDR2 FQNEAQ (reference sequence). CDR3 protein: CASSLADNTGELFF. DNA of the CDR3: TGTGCCAGCAGCTTAGCGGATAACACCGGGGAGCTGTTTTTT. Full variable domain (missing parts from reference TRBV7-9 and TRBJ2-2): DTGVSQNPRHKITKRGQNVTFRCDPISEHNRLYWYRQTLGQGPEFLTYFQNEAQLEKSRLLSDRFSAERPKGSFSTLEIQRTEQGDSAMYLCASSLADNTGELFFGEGSRLTVL.

V usage is TRBV6-1 and J usage is TRBJ2-5, with 9 bases fitting TRBD2. The V segment lost 6 bases and the J segment 5 bases; nucleotides outside the gene matches: 13. Germline V gene sequence: CDR1 MNHNS, CDR2 SASEGT. The CDR3 is 16 amino acids. CDR3 coding DNA: TGTGCCAGCAGCCCGATGACTAGCGGAGGGGCGGAGACCCAGTACTTC. It translates to CASSPMTSGGAETQYF.

Comment on this clonotype: A read error may explain this, as a much larger clone is one base away. This sequence joins TRBV7-3 and TRBJ1-5; D unclear. CDR1 is SGHTA, CDR2 FQGTGA, per germline. Trimming took off 0 bases at V and 7 bases at J, with 4 bases between the two ends. The CDR3 is 12 residues long. CDR3 in DNA: TGTGCCAGCAGCTTAACCCAACAGCCCCAGCATTTT. This codes for CASSLTQQPQHF.

This clonotype was counted at least ten times. In nucleotides, the CDR3 is TGTGCCAGCAGTCAGGCCAGGGACTTATCACCCCTCCACTTT. This encodes CASSQARDLSPLHF. The V call is TRBV12-3 or TRBV12-4, the J call TRBJ1-6, with a possible D match to TRBD1 (5 bases). V lost 5 bases and J 10 bases, leaving 15 bases between the germline ends. The CDR3 extends over 14 amino acids.

CDR3 DNA: TGTGCCAGCAGCCTACAGGTTCCAGCTAACTATGGCTACACCTTC. Translating gives CASSLQVPANYGYTF. The V gene is TRBV2, the J gene TRBJ1-2; TRBD1 is a possible D gene (5 bases). The V gene's germline CDR1 is SNHLY and CDR2 FYNNEI. This CDR3 contains 15 residues. V was pared by 6 bases and J by 0 bases, with 14 bases between.

CDR3 protein: CASSISTNSPLHF. Written as DNA, the CDR3 is TGTGCCAGCAGCATATCGACGAATTCACCCCTCCACTTT. This chain joins TRBV7-2 and TRBJ1-6; D is uncertain. In germline, CDR1 is SGHTA, CDR2 FQGNSA. V lost 5 bases, J lost 7 bases, and 9 bases lay in between. The CDR3 has 13 amino acids.

This clonotype has a count of ten or more. The J gene is TRBJ1-6, the V gene TRBV19, with D unclear. The CDR3 length is 15 residues. Germline loops: CDR1 LNHDA, CDR2 SQIVND (reference sequence). V was shortened by 4 bases and J by 7 bases, with 14 bases between the two germline ends. The CDR3 reads CASSNGGEANSPLHF. The CDR3 DNA reads TGTGCCAGTAGTAATGGTGGGGAAGCGAATTCACCCCTCCACTTT.

The table lists this clonotype with many counts. The chain is built from TRBV9 and TRBJ1-2; D is ambiguous. The CDR3 is made up of 9 amino acids. Germline lookup yields CDR1 SGDLS and CDR2 YYNGEE. Trimming shortened V by 8 bases and J by 8 bases, and 7 bases separated the two germline ends. The CDR3 region is CARMMGYTF. In nucleotides, the CDR3 is TGTGCCAGGATGATGGGCTACACCTTC.

V gene TRBV25-1 combines with J gene TRBJ1-2; 9 nucleotides align to TRBD1. CDR1 MGHDK and CDR2 SYGVNS come from the germline V gene. The CDR3 has 12 residues. The trim removed 11 bases at V and 2 bases at J, leaving 3 bases unmatched. CDR3 DNA sequence: TGTGCCGGACAGGGGATGAACTATGGCTACACCTTC. It codes for CAGQGMNYGYTF.

This clonotype was detected a few times. The rearrangement joins TRBV7-9 to TRBJ1-1, with 8 bases matching TRBD1. Germline CDR1 reads SEHNR; CDR2 reads FQNEAQ (reference sequence). The V and J ends lost 9 bases and 7 bases, in that order; junction bases with no gene match: 16. CDR3 length equals 15 residues. The CDR3 sequence: CASTWGTRGPGEAFF. The CDR3 DNA sequence: TGTGCCAGTACTTGGGGGACCAGGGGGCCTGGTGAAGCTTTCTTT.

The genes are TRBV7-9 and TRBJ2-5, with D perhaps TRBD1 (5 bases). The CDR3 is 14 residues long. Germline assignment: CDR1 SEHNR and CDR2 FQNEAQ (reference sequence). V was cut by 5 bases and J by 5 bases, with 15 bases left in between. DNA of the CDR3: TGTGCCAGCAGCCTAAGATCAGGGCGGGAGACCCAGTACTTC. This gives the protein CASSLRSGRETQYF.

The V call is TRBV7-2, the J call TRBJ2-7, with 10 bases fitting TRBD1. Germline CDR1 and CDR2: SGHTA and FQGNSA. The V segment lost 5 bases and the J segment 5 bases; nucleotides outside the gene matches: 6. The CDR3 sequence is 14 residues long. DNA for the CDR3: TGTGCCAGCAGCCTCCGGGACAGGGGTGACGAGCAGTACTTC. It specifies CASSLRDRGDEQYF.

V is TRBV25-1 and J is TRBJ2-7; 11 bases are shared with TRBD2. The CDR3 is 14 amino acids. V was clipped by 6 bases and J by 7 bases; unmatched bases: 8. Germline assignment: CDR1 MGHDK and CDR2 SYGVNS. CDR3 residues: CASRIAGGYNEQYF. The CDR3 DNA is TGTGCCAGCAGAATAGCGGGAGGGTACAATGAGCAGTACTTC.

In its sample, this clonotype was seen many times. The V and J genes are TRBV15 and TRBJ1-5; D ambiguous. The length of the CDR3 is 15 residues. The V gene lost 0 bases and the J gene lost 6 bases, with 12 bases spanning the gap. Germline-derived CDR1 and CDR2 are LNHNV and YYDKDF (reference sequence). The DNA of the CDR3 is TGTGCCACCAGCAGAGATCTTTCGGGGTTTCAGCCCCAGCATTTT. Its translation is CATSRDLSGFQPQHF.

The table lists this clonotype with a count of one. V and J are TRBV29-1 and TRBJ2-7; 7 bases fit TRBD1. The CDR3 covers 12 residues. CDR1 is SQVTM and CDR2 is ANQGSEA in the germline V gene. V shed 6 bases, J shed 3 bases, and the junction held 5 bases outside the gene matches. The CDR3 sequence is CSVETGYYEQYF. DNA of the CDR3: TGCAGCGTGGAGACAGGGTACTACGAGCAGTACTTC.

This clonotype was recorded at least ten times. Possible read error: a much larger clone is one base away. This chain uses TRBV7-9 with TRBJ1-4; D gene uncertain. The V end lost 1 base, the J end lost 7 bases, and 1 base lay between the germline ends. The germline gives CDR1 SEHNR, CDR2 FQNEAQ (reference sequence). This CDR3 has 11 amino acids. CDR3 sequence: CASSLVEKLFF. For the CDR3, the DNA is TGTGCCAGCAGCTTAGTTGAAAAACTGTTTTTT.